Each of the 9 T cell receptor beta chains below was sequenced from the same sample in a study of blood T cell repertoires in COVID-19. Clones were sequenced by immunoSEQ multiplex PCR, and TCRdb holds only the in-frame ones, with some missing. The table lists roughly 250,000 clones, around 90% of them singletons. Sequencing was carried out using peripheral blood. These receptors were taken from a person aged 18 to 35 with COVID-19, enrolled during active disease.

The rearrangement uses TRBV15 and TRBJ2-4; 7 nucleotides match TRBD2. V was clipped by 5 bases and J by 1 base; unmatched bases: 8. Germline CDR1 reads LNHNV; CDR2 reads YYDKDF (reference sequence). The CDR3 runs to 16 residues. This CDR3 reads CATSPPPTSAKNIQYF. DNA for the CDR3: TGTGCCACCAGCCCGCCCCCGACTAGCGCCAAAAACATTCAGTACTTC.

The CDR3 sequence is CASSLDYTDTQYF. In DNA, the CDR3 is TGTGCCAGCAGCTTGGACTACACAGATACGCAGTATTTT. The chain links TRBV5-4 to TRBJ2-3; D is unclear. CDR1 is SGHNT, CDR2 YYREEE, per germline (reference sequence). The CDR3 extends over 13 amino acids. With 0 bases removed from V and 2 bases from J, the gap between germline ends came to 4 bases.

The chain has TRBV7-9 and TRBJ1-1; 9 bases map to TRBD1. Germline assignment: CDR1 SEHNR and CDR2 FQNEAQ (reference sequence). The CDR3 runs 13 residues. The ends lost 5 bases at V and 4 bases at J; junction bases unmatched: 2. The CDR3 sequence: CASSEGQGTEAFF. The CDR3 nucleotides are TGTGCCAGCAGCGAGGGACAGGGCACTGAAGCTTTCTTT.

The CDR3 DNA sequence: TGTGCCAGCAGTGAAGGTTTGGGGGACAGGGGGAATCAGCCCCAGCATTTT. Protein sequence: CASSEGLGDRGNQPQHF. The rearrangement joins TRBV6-1 to TRBJ1-5, with 11 bases aligning to TRBD1. The CDR3 is 17 residues long. With V trimmed by 1 base and J by 4 bases, 6 bases remained unmatched. CDR1 MNHNS and CDR2 SASEGT come from the germline V gene.

V and J are TRBV2 and TRBJ2-7, with TRBD1 as a possible D gene (6 bases). Germline V CDR1 and CDR2: SNHLY, FYNNEI. This CDR3 has 11 residues. V was cut by 11 bases and J by 3 bases, with 11 bases left in between. The DNA of the CDR3 is TGTGCCGGTATACAGGGCTACGAGCAGTACTTC. Translation: CAGIQGYEQYF.

The chain has TRBV5-1 and TRBJ2-7; tentatively, D is TRBD2 (5 bases). This CDR3 region has 13 residues. V was clipped by 6 bases and J by 2 bases, with 12 bases between them. The germline V gene encodes CDR1 SGHRS and CDR2 YFSETQ. The CDR3, as DNA: TGCGCCAGCATGCCCGGGAACGCCTACGAGCAGTACTTC. Its translation is CASMPGNAYEQYF.

The chain is built from TRBV5-1 and TRBJ2-5, with 10 bases that match TRBD1. Germline V CDR1 and CDR2: SGHRS, YFSETQ. The CDR3 contains 15 residues. V lost 2 bases to trimming and J lost 5 bases; unmatched junction nucleotides: 6. The CDR3 spells CASSLRQGAAETQYF. The CDR3 bases are TGCGCCAGCAGCTTACGACAGGGGGCAGCGGAGACCCAGTACTTC.

J is TRBJ1-1 and V is TRBV5-1, with D possibly matching TRBD1 (6 bases). Germline V gene sequence: CDR1 SGHRS, CDR2 YFSETQ. V dropped 7 bases and J dropped 5 bases, with 18 bases sitting between them. The CDR3 contains 14 residues. The CDR3 reads CASGRQAGETEAFF. The CDR3 nucleotides read TGCGCCAGCGGTAGACAGGCCGGAGAGACTGAAGCTTTCTTT.

To note about this clone: The sample contains more than one DNA sequence encoding this CDR3. V gene TRBV28 combines with J gene TRBJ1-1, with D maybe TRBD1 (6 bases). Trimming removed 3 bases from V and 4 bases from J, with 12 bases in between. CDR3 length: 14 residues. The germline V gene encodes CDR1 MDHEN and CDR2 SYDVKM. For the CDR3, the DNA is TGTGCCAGCAGTTTTTCTAGGGGGGGCACTGAAGCTTTCTTT. Its protein product is CASSFSRGGTEAFF.